The next 2 T cell receptor beta chains were all read from a single sample in a study of T cell responses to AZD1222 COVID-19 vaccine. The repertoire was sequenced with immunoSEQ multiplex PCR; TCRdb's copy has only in-frame clones and lacks some. The table lists 110,000 to 150,000 clones, about 86% of them singletons, with around 3.3% in the top ten. The sample here was peripheral blood, taken on day 0 of AZD1222 vaccination. These receptors were obtained from an adult in good health.

V and J are TRBV20-1 and TRBJ2-1, with D unresolved. V lost 2 bases and J 8 bases, leaving 7 bases between the germline ends. The CDR3 contains 11 residues. The germline V gene encodes CDR1 DFQATT and CDR2 SNEGSKA (reference sequence). This chain's CDR3 is CSARSRDEQFF. In DNA form, the CDR3 reads TGCAGTGCTAGAAGTAGAGATGAGCAGTTCTTC.

This chain connects TRBV19 to TRBJ2-1; tentatively, D is TRBD2 (5 bases). Germline V gives CDR1 LNHDA, CDR2 SQIVND (reference sequence). This CDR3 spans 11 amino acids. V lost 6 bases, J lost 15 bases, and 15 bases lay in between. CDR3 sequence (DNA): TGTGCCAGTAGACTGGACTCCCTTAGGTTCTTC. It codes for CASRLDSLRFF.